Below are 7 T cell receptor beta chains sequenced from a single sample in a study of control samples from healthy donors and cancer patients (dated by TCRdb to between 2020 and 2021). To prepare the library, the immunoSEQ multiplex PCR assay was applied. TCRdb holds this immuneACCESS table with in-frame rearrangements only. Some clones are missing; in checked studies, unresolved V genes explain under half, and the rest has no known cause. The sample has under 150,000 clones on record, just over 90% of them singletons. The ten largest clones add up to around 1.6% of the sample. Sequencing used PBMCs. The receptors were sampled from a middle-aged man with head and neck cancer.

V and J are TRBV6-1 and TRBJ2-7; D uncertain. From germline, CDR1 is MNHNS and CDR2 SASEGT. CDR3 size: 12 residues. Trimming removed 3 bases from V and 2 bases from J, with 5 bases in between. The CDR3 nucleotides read TGTGCCAGCAGTGACCCTCCCTACGAGCAGTACTTC. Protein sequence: CASSDPPYEQYF.

As DNA, the CDR3 is TGTGCCAGCAGCCCCACCTCTTCGGGGGTGGGGTATTTT. This encodes CASSPTSSGVGYF. This sequence joins TRBV7-9 and TRBJ2-3, with a possible D match to TRBD2 (6 bases). Between the trimmed V and J ends, which lost 5 bases and 14 bases, there was a span of 20 bases. The CDR3 is 13 residues long. Germline CDR1 and CDR2: SEHNR and FQNEAQ (reference sequence).

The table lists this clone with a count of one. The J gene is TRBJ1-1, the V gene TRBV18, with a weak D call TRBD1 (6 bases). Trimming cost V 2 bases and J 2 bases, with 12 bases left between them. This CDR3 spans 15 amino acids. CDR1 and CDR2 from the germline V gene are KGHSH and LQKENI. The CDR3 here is CASSPLQGSNTEAFF. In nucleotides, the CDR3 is TGTGCCAGCTCACCATTGCAGGGGAGTAACACTGAAGCTTTCTTT. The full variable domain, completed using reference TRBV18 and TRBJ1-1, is NAGVMQNPRHLVRRRGQEARLRCSPMKGHSHVYWYRQLPEEGLKFMVYLQKENIIDESGMPKERFSAEFPKEGPSILRIQQVVRGDSAAYFCASSPLQGSNTEAFFGQGTRLTVV.

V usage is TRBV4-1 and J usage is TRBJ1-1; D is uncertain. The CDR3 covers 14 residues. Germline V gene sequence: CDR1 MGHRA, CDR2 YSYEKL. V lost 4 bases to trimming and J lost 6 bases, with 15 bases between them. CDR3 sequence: CASSPNAGIPEAFF. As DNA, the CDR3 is TGCGCCAGCAGCCCCAATGCCGGGATCCCTGAAGCTTTCTTT.

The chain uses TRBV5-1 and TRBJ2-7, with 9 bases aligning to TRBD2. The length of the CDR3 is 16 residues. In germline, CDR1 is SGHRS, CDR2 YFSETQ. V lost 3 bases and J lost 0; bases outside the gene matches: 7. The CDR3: CASSSLAGQSSYEQYF. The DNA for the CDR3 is TGCGCCAGCAGCTCGCTAGCGGGGCAGAGCTCCTACGAGCAGTACTTC.

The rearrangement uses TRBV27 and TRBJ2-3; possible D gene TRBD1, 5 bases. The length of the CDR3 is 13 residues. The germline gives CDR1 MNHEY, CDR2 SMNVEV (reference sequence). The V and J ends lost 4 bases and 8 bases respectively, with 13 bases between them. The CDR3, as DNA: TGTGCCAGCAGTTCAACCAGGGTGGGTACGCAGTATTTT. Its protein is CASSSTRVGTQYF.

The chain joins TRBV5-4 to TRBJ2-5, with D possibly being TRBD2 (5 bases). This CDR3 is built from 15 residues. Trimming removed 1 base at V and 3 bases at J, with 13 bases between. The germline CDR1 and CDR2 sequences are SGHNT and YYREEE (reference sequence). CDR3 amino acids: CASSLPGRNEETQYF. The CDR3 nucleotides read TGTGCCAGCAGCTTGCCGGGGAGAAATGAAGAGACCCAGTACTTC.